This T cell receptor beta chain was captured by sequencing in a study of shared clonotypes between healthy human individuals. Findings and limits, study-wide: The low donor count limited represented genetic and exposure-history diversity. As a rule, naive subsets had a larger estimated richness than memory subsets. Relative to clonotypes present in all four donors, those not shared had lower generation probabilities.

As for this clone: The antigen remains undetermined.

TCRdb's table, derived via immunoSEQ multiplex PCR, lists solely in-frame clones and lacks some. The sample comprises about a million clones, around three quarters of which are singletons, and 0.85% to 1% rests with the top ten. Looked up from germline, CDR1 is SGHVS and CDR2 is FQNEAQ. The V and J ends lost 5 bases and 5 bases respectively, with 19 bases between them. This CDR3 has 15 residues. The V gene is TRBV7-8, the J gene TRBJ2-7; a weak D match, TRBD1 (5 bases). The TCR comes from a young man in good health. Some clones in this sample may be carry-over from other donors' samples. Sequencing was done on a sample of memory CD4+ T cells from PBMCs. As for subset: CD45RA-negative fraction. CDR3 sequence (DNA): TGTGCCAGCAGCCATGACCCGACCAGGGAACACGAGCAGTACTTC. Translating gives CASSHDPTREHEQYF.